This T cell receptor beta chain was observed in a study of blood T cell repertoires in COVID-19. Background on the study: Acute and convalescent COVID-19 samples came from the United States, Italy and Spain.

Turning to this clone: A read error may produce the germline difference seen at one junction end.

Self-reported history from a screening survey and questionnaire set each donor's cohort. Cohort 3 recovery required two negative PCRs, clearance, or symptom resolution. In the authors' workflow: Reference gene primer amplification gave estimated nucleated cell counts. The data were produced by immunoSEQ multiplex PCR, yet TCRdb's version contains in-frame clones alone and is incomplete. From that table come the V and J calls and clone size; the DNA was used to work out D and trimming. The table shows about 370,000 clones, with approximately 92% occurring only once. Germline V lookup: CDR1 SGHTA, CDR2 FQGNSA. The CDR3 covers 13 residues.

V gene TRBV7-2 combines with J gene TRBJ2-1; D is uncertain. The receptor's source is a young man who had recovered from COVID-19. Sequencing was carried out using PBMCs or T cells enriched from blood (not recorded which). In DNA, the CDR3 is TGTGCCAGCAGCTTAAACTCCGACAATGAGCAGTTCTTC. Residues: CASSLNSDNEQFF.